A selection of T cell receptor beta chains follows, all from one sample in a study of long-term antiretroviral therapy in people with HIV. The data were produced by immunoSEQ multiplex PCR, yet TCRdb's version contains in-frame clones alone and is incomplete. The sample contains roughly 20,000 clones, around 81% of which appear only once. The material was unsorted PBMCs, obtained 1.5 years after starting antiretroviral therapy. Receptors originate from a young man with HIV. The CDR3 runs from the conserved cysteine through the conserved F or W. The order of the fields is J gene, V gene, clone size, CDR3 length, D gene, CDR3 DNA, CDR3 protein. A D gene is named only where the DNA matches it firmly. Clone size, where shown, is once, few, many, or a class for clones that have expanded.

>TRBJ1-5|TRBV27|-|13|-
TGTGCCAGCAGTTTATCAGTGAATCAGCCCCAGCATTTT
CASSLSVNQPQHF
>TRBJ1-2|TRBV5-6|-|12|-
TGTGCCAGCAGCTTGAAGGTGGGGGGCTACACCTTC
CASSLKVGGYTF
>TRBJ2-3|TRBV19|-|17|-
TGTGCCAGTAGTATAGATCGACAGGATTTTGGCACAGATACGCAGTATTTT
CASSIDRQDFGTDTQYF
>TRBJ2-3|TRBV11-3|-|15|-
TGTGCCAGCAGCCACGGACAGACCAGCACAGATACGCAGTATTTT
CASSHGQTSTDTQYF
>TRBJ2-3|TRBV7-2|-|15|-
TGTGCCAGCAGCTTGGGGACTTCTTACACAGATACGCAGTATTTT
CASSLGTSYTDTQYF
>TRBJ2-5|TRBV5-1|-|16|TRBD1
TGCGCCAGCAGCTTCGGGACAGGGGGCTATGGGGAGACCCAGTACTTC
CASSFGTGGYGETQYF
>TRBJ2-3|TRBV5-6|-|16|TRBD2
TGTGCCAGCAGCTTGGGGATCGGCGGGGGGGCAGATACGCAGTATTTT
CASSLGIGGGADTQYF
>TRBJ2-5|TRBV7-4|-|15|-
TGTGCCAGCGACCCGGGGACGTGGGCCCAAGAGACCCAGTACTTC
CASDPGTWAQETQYF
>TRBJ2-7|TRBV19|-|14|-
TGTGCCAGTAAAGGATCCAGGGAATCCTACGAGCAGTACTTC
CASKGSRESYEQYF
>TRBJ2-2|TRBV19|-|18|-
TGTGCCAGTAGTATGGCCCTACAGGGCGGGGGTACGTCCGGGGAGCTGTTTTTT
CASSMALQGGGTSGELFF
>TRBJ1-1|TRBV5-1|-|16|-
TGCGCCAGCAGCACGCCTCCGGGACAAACGAACACTGAAGCTTTCTTT
CASSTPPGQTNTEAFF
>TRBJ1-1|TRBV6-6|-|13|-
TGTGCCAGCAGTTACTCGTTTTACACTGAAGCTTTCTTT
CASSYSFYTEAFF
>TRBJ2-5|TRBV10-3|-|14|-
TGTGCCATCAGGGCCAGCGGAGAACAAGAGACCCAGTACTTC
CAIRASGEQETQYF
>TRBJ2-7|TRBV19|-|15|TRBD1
TGTGCCAGTAGTATTGTTTCCGGGACAGGGGTCGAGCAGTACTTC
CASSIVSGTGVEQYF
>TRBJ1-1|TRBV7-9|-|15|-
TGTGCCAGCAGCCCCCCGACATGGGCGACCACTGAAGCTTTCTTT
CASSPPTWATTEAFF
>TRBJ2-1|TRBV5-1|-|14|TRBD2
TGCGCCAGCAGCTTGGCTAGCGGGAGTGGTGAGCAGTTCTTC
CASSLASGSGEQFF
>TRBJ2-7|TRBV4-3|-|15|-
TGCGCCAGCAGCCATGGACAAGGAGGTACCTACGAGCAGTACTTC
CASSHGQGGTYEQYF
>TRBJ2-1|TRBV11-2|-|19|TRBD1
TGTGCCAGCAGTCAAAATCCCCTAGAAGACAGGGGGCTAGGCAATGAGCAGTTCTTC
CASSQNPLEDRGLGNEQFF
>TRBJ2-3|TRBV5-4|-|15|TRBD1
TGTGCCAGCAGCTTACAGGGGGCGCGGGGGGATACGCAGTATTTT
CASSLQGARGDTQYF
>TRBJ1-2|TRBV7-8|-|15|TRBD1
TGTGCCAGCAGCCCCGAGGGGGCCATGAACTATGGCTACACCTTC
CASSPEGAMNYGYTF
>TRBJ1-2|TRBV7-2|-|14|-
TGTGCCAGCAGACCCCTGACAGGACCCTATGGCTACACCTTC
CASRPLTGPYGYTF
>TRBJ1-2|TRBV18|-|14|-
TGTGCCAGCTCACCGTGGGACAATCTCTATGGCTACACCTTC
CASSPWDNLYGYTF
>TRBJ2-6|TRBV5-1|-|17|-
TGCGCCAGCAGCCTGGGGTGGGGCTACTCTGGGGCCAACGTCCTGACTTTC
CASSLGWGYSGANVLTF
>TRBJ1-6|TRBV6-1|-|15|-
TGTGCCAGCAGTGAAGGGACGTATGGTAATTCACCCCTCCACTTT
CASSEGTYGNSPLHF
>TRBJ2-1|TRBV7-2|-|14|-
TGTGCCAGCAGCTTGGGCAATCCGGGAGATGAGCAGTTCTTC
CASSLGNPGDEQFF
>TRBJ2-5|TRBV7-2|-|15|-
TGTGCCAGCAGCCCTAGTGCCCACCGAGGGGAGACCCAGTACTTC
CASSPSAHRGETQYF
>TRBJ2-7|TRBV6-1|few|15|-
TGTGCCAGCAGTGATCAACCTAGCACCGCCTACGAGCAGTACTTC
CASSDQPSTAYEQYF
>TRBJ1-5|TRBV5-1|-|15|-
TGCGCCAGCAGCTTGGGGGGGGCCAGCAATCAGCCCCAGCATTTT
CASSLGGASNQPQHF
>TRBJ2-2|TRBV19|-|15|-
TGTGCCAGTAGTATAGGGACGCTGAACACCGGGGAGCTGTTTTTT
CASSIGTLNTGELFF
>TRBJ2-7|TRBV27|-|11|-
TGTGCCAGCAGTTCGGTATACGAGCAGTACTTC
CASSSVYEQYF
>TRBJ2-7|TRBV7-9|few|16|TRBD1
TGTGCCAGCAGCCCCACGTCAGGGGGCTCGGTTCGCGAGCAGTACTTC
CASSPTSGGSVREQYF
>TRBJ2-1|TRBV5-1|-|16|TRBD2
TGCGCCAGCAGCCTCGGACTAGCGGGAGGTCCAGGTGAGCAGTTCTTC
CASSLGLAGGPGEQFF
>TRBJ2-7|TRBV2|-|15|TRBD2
TGTGCCAGCAGTGATGGGACTAGCGGTTCCTACGAGCAGTACTTC
CASSDGTSGSYEQYF
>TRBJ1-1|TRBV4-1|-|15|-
TGCGCCAGCAGCCACCTGACAGTGAGGGGCACTGAAGCTTTCTTT
CASSHLTVRGTEAFF
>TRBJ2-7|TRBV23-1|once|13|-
TGCGCCAGCAGTCAATCGGAGCGCGGCGAGCAGTACTTC
CASSQSERGEQYF
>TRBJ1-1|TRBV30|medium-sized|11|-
TGTGCCTGGGACGGCCTACCGGAAGCTTTCTTT
CAWDGLPEAFF
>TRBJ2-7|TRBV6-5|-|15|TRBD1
TGTGCCAGCAGACCCGACAGGGCCCAGGGGGACGAGCAGTACTTC
CASRPDRAQGDEQYF
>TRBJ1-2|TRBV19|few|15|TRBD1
TGTGCCAGTAGAGATAACGGAGGACAGGAGGATGGCTACACCTTC
CASRDNGGQEDGYTF
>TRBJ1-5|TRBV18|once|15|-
TGTGCCAGCTCGCAAGGCGGGACCCGAGATCAGCCCCAGCATTTT
CASSQGGTRDQPQHF
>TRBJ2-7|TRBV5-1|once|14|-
TGCGCCAGCAGCTTTAAGGACATCTCCTACGAGCAGTACTTC
CASSFKDISYEQYF
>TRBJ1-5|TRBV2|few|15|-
TGTGCCAGCAGGGAGGAGGTGGGAGCTTCACAGCCCCAGCATTTT
CASREEVGASQPQHF
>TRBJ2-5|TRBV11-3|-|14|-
TGTGCCAGCAGCCAGGGACGGAACCAAGAGACCCAGTACTTC
CASSQGRNQETQYF
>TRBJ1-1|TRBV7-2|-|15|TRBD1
TGTGCCAGCAGCACCACAGGGGGCGGGTACACTGAAGCTTTCTTT
CASSTTGGGYTEAFF
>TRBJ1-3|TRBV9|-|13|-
TGTGCCAGCAGCGTAGGGGACAGAAACACCATATATTTT
CASSVGDRNTIYF